This paragraph covers one T cell receptor beta chain sequence. Its antigen is unknown. The data belong to a study of T-cell memory formation after mild COVID-19. The 5'RACE method, run with constant-segment primers, produced TCR alpha and TCR beta cDNA libraries (carrying sample barcodes and UMIs). TCRdb itself ran the 5' RACE reads through MiXCR, one entry per CDR3 protein. The data show approximately 260,000 distinct CDR3 sequences, over 15% seen once. Findings and caveats of the study: Pre-infection memory carried some responding clones, suggesting that cross-reactive memory joined. Among CD4+ contracting clones, most were CM and EM, and CD8+ ones EMRA. Unconfirmed was the SARS-CoV-2 specificity of second-wave clones that peaked on day 37.

The germline gives CDR1 SEHNR, CDR2 FQNEAQ (reference sequence). V was clipped by 3 bases and J by 4 bases; unmatched bases: 6. The CDR3 totals 14 residues. The sample consisted of PBMCs or a T cell subset sorted from them (not recorded which). The genes are TRBV7-9 and TRBJ2-7; 7 nucleotides align to TRBD1. The receptor's source is a man younger than 35 who had mild COVID-19 (a few samples of this study predate the infection). Cell type and time point are not known. The CDR3 is CASSFPSRGYEQYF. The DNA for the CDR3 is TGTGCCAGCAGCTTCCCAAGCAGGGGGTACGAGCAGTACTTC.